This T cell receptor (beta chain) was retrieved from a study of blood T cells in healthy people across ages. This clonotype was found a few times. Using a J-beta primer mix together with a sample-barcoded 5' primer, a second PCR was run for roughly 6 to 12 cycles. TCRdb processed the 5' RACE reads anew with MiXCR; each CDR3 protein has one entry. This table has under 850,000 distinct CDR3 sequences, around 36% appearing once. V gave up 1 base and J gave up 2 bases; unmatched junction bases: 10. Germline V gene lookup returns CDR1 SEHNR and CDR2 FQNEAQ (reference sequence). This CDR3 is built from 17 residues.

Sequencing used blood. The gene calls are TRBV7-9 and TRBJ2-5, with TRBD1 identical over 7 bases. This TCR derives from a man aged 18 to 30 in good health. DNA for the CDR3: TGTGCCAGCAGCTTAGGGGTCGGGACAGAGGGTCAAGAGACCCAGTACTTC. It codes for CASSLGVGTEGQETQYF.